The present entry profiles one T cell receptor (beta chain) with its context. The source of the sample is a study of technical replicates of blood from a handful of donors. Here immunoSEQ multiplex PCR was the method, and the copy in TCRdb shows in-frame clones only, minus some. The sample contains 60,000 to 75,000 clones, 95% to 97% of which appear only once. Sample: T cells isolated from PBMCs. This sequence was found in a human donor in good health.

The CDR3 DNA reads TGTGCCAGCAGTTCGGGACAGGGAGGTATTCAGTACTTC. Protein: CASSSGQGGIQYF. The chain has TRBV6-5 and TRBJ2-4, with 9 bases lining up with TRBD1. Unmatched junction bases numbered 5, after V lost 4 bases and J lost 10 bases. Germline values: CDR1 MNHEY, CDR2 SVGAGI. The length of the CDR3 is 13 residues.